Below are 30 T cell receptor beta chains sequenced from a single sample in a study of OX40 agonist ivuxolimab in advanced cancers. Profiling relied on immunoSEQ multiplex PCR, and the TCRdb table lists in-frame clones only, not all of them. The sample has 30,000 to 45,000 clones, less than 90% seen once; the top ten hold 15% to 20%. The specimen was CD4+ or CD8+ T cells sorted from blood, collected in a trial of the OX40 agonist ivuxolimab. The receptors derive from an adult with an advanced solid tumor such as melanoma, head and neck, liver or kidney cancer.

V and J are TRBV2 and TRBJ2-7; tentative D call: TRBD1 (6 bases). V lost 5 bases and J lost 3, with 11 bases in between. CDR3 length equals 13 residues. The germline V gene encodes CDR1 SNHLY and CDR2 FYNNEI. The CDR3 DNA reads as TGTGCCAGCAGTACAGGGACGGGCTACGAGCAGTACTTC. Residues: CASSTGTGYEQYF.

The chain employs TRBV7-9 and TRBJ2-2; a weak D match, TRBD1 (6 bases). CDR3 length: 15 amino acids. CDR1 SEHNR and CDR2 FQNEAQ come from the germline V gene (reference sequence). Trimming took 5 bases from V and 4 from J, leaving 14 bases between them. The CDR3 DNA is TGTGCCAGCAGCGAAGAGGGGGTGGCCACCGGGGAGCTGTTTTTT. Its protein product is CASSEEGVATGELFF.

The chain couples TRBV7-2 to TRBJ2-7, with a tentative D call TRBD1 (6 bases). The length of the CDR3 is 14 residues. V lost 5 bases, J lost 4 bases, and 15 bases lay in between. Germline CDR1 reads SGHTA; CDR2 reads FQGNSA. The CDR3 sequence: CASSPYRGIYEQYF. In DNA, the CDR3 is TGTGCCAGCAGCCCATATAGGGGGATTTACGAGCAGTACTTC.

CDR3 amino acids: CASSPDTTDTQYF. The CDR3 coding sequence is TGCGCCAGCAGCCCCGACACCACAGATACGCAGTATTTT. This chain uses TRBV5-1 with TRBJ2-3; D gene ambiguous. CDR1 is SGHRS, CDR2 YFSETQ, per germline. The length of the CDR3 is 13 residues. V shed 4 bases and J shed 2 bases, with 8 bases lying between them. The entire variable domain, with the rest obtained from reference TRBV5-1 and TRBJ2-3, is as follows: KAGVTQTPRYLIKTRGQQVTLSCSPISGHRSVSWYQQTPGQGLQFLFEYFSETQRNKGNFPGRFSGRQFSNSRSEMNVSTLELGDSALYLCASSPDTTDTQYFGPGTRLTVL.

The gene calls are TRBV5-1 and TRBJ1-1, with D perhaps TRBD1 (6 bases). The V and J ends lost 2 bases and 8 bases respectively, with 16 bases between them. The CDR3 has 14 amino acids. CDR1 and CDR2 from the germline V gene are SGHRS and YFSETQ. The CDR3 spells CASSFRVVGGEAFF. The CDR3 nucleotides read TGCGCCAGCAGCTTCCGGGTCGTGGGGGGCGAAGCTTTCTTT.

The J gene is TRBJ2-7, the V gene TRBV5-6; 11 positions match TRBD1. Germline CDR1 and CDR2: SGHDT and YYEEEE. The V segment lost 1 base and the J segment 2 bases; nucleotides outside the gene matches: 5. CDR3 length equals 16 residues. The CDR3 region is CASSLRDRGSAYEQYF. CDR3 bases: TGTGCCAGCAGCTTGAGGGACAGGGGGAGTGCCTACGAGCAGTACTTC.

J is TRBJ1-6 and V is TRBV7-9; D is unclear. Germline CDR1 SEHNR, CDR2 FQNEAQ (reference sequence). The length of the CDR3 is 14 residues. Trimming removed 0 bases at V and 7 bases at J, with 7 bases between. For the CDR3, the DNA is TGTGCCAGCAGCTTAGCCGGGCCCAATTCACCCCTCCACTTT. Its translation: CASSLAGPNSPLHF.

The table lists this clone with a count of one. The gene calls are TRBV2 and TRBJ1-3, with 8 bases identical to TRBD1. Germline CDR1 reads SNHLY; CDR2 reads FYNNEI. The ends lost 6 bases at V and 4 bases at J; junction bases unmatched: 8. The CDR3 sequence is 15 residues long. The CDR3 region is CASSGGTGRGNTIYF. For the CDR3, the DNA is TGTGCCAGCAGCGGGGGGACAGGAAGGGGAAACACCATATATTTT.

The V call is TRBV4-3, the J call TRBJ2-7; D unresolved. Germline CDR1 LGHNA, CDR2 YSLEER. CDR3 length: 14 residues. Trimming left V 0 bases short and J 5 bases short, with 11 bases between. The CDR3 sequence: CASSQDRFNDEQYF. The CDR3, as DNA: TGCGCCAGCAGCCAAGATAGGTTTAACGACGAGCAGTACTTC.

The chain recombines TRBV2 with TRBJ2-2, with D tentatively TRBD1 or TRBD2 (6 bases each). Germline lookup yields CDR1 SNHLY and CDR2 FYNNEI. Deletions cut 7 bases from V and 4 bases from J, with 19 bases between. CDR3 length: 16 residues. CDR3 amino acids: CASNTGGQNGTGELFF. In nucleotides, the CDR3 is TGTGCCAGCAACACCGGGGGACAAAATGGCACCGGGGAGCTGTTTTTT.

The J gene is TRBJ1-1, the V gene TRBV14; D unresolved. Germline V CDR1 and CDR2: SGHDN, FVKESK. The V end lost 0 bases, the J end lost 0 bases, and 11 bases lay between the germline ends. CDR3 length: 16 residues. The DNA of the CDR3 is TGTGCCAGCAGCCAAGAATCCGGACCTCTGAACACTGAAGCTTTCTTT. It is translated as CASSQESGPLNTEAFF.

The rearrangement uses TRBV15 and TRBJ2-7; D may be TRBD1 (5 bases). The V gene lost 4 bases and the J gene lost 2 bases, with 12 bases spanning the gap. The germline V gene encodes CDR1 LNHNV and CDR2 YYDKDF (reference sequence). This CDR3 spans 14 amino acids. The CDR3, as DNA: TGTGCCACCAGCAAGGGGTTTCTTACCTACGAGCAGTACTTC. It is translated as CATSKGFLTYEQYF.

The chain uses TRBV6-1 and TRBJ1-5, with a weak D call TRBD1 (6 bases). Germline-derived CDR1 and CDR2 are MNHNS and SASEGT. V gave up 7 bases and J gave up 6 bases, with 13 bases separating them. The CDR3 is 13 residues long. The CDR3 nucleotides are TGTGCCAGCACGGACAGTCGGGTTCAGCCCCAGCATTTT. Its translation is CASTDSRVQPQHF.

The chain carries TRBV13 and TRBJ2-7; possibly TRBD1 for D (6 bases). The CDR3 loop spans 16 amino acids. Trimming removed 2 bases from V and 2 bases from J, with 16 bases in between. CDR1 is PRHDT and CDR2 is FYEKMQ in the germline V gene (reference sequence). The DNA of the CDR3 is TGTGCCAGCAGCTTATGGTCCGGGACAAGGGCCTACGAGCAGTACTTC. This sequence encodes CASSLWSGTRAYEQYF.

This chain links TRBV7-9 with TRBJ2-3, with TRBD2 matching 8 bases. The junction had 3 bases not matched to a gene; V was cut back by 4 bases and J by 3 bases. The CDR3 spans 14 residues. Looked up from germline, CDR1 is SEHNR and CDR2 is FQNEAQ (reference sequence). The CDR3 bases are TGTGCCAGCAGCTGGGGACTAGAAACAGATACGCAGTATTTT. Its protein product is CASSWGLETDTQYF.

The chain links TRBV7-9 to TRBJ1-4; tentatively, D is TRBD1 (5 bases). Germline CDR1 is SEHNR and CDR2 is FQNEAQ (reference sequence). Trimming removed 2 bases at V and 0 bases at J, with 19 bases between. The CDR3 contains 19 residues. The CDR3 sequence: CASSLLTTTEGPTNEKLFF. For the CDR3, the DNA is TGTGCCAGCAGCTTATTAACCACGACAGAGGGGCCAACTAATGAAAAACTGTTTTTT.

CDR3 amino acids: CASSVDRRRALGEQYF. The DNA for the CDR3 is TGTGCCAGCAGCGTAGACAGGAGGAGGGCCCTCGGCGAGCAGTACTTC. The chain carries TRBV2 and TRBJ2-7, with D possibly called TRBD1 or TRBD2 (6 bases each). This CDR3 is 16 amino acids long. V was shortened by 6 bases and J by 6 bases, with 24 bases between the two germline ends. Germline V gene sequence: CDR1 SNHLY, CDR2 FYNNEI.

J is TRBJ1-2 and V is TRBV30, with D uncertain. CDR1 GTSNPN and CDR2 SVGIG come from the germline V gene (reference sequence). The CDR3 runs to 11 residues. The CDR3 coding sequence is TGTGCTAGGGAGTCAAACTATGGCTACACCTTC. Its protein is CARESNYGYTF.

The chain combines TRBV6-5 with TRBJ1-1; D might be TRBD1 (6 bases). CDR1 and CDR2 (germline): MNHEY, SVGAGI. Trimming removed 6 bases at V and 5 bases at J, with 13 bases between. CDR3 size: 13 residues. The CDR3 DNA sequence: TGTGCCAGCAGGAGAGGACAGAGAACTGAAGCTTTCTTT. This encodes CASRRGQRTEAFF.

CDR3 protein: CASSLVGGFYEQYF. The CDR3 coding sequence is TGTGCCAGCAGCTTAGTAGGGGGATTCTACGAGCAGTACTTC. The chain uses TRBV7-9 and TRBJ2-7; D possibly corresponds to TRBD1 (6 bases). Per germline, CDR1 SEHNR and CDR2 FQNEAQ (reference sequence). The CDR3 sequence is 14 residues long. Deletions cut 1 base from V and 3 bases from J, with 10 bases between.

The genes are TRBV2 and TRBJ2-5, with 9 positions matching TRBD2. This CDR3 spans 15 amino acids. Germline loops: CDR1 SNHLY, CDR2 FYNNEI. V lost 6 bases, J lost 4 bases, and 9 bases stayed unmatched. CDR3 sequence reads: CASSSGTSWRETQYF. In DNA, the CDR3 is TGTGCCAGCAGCTCCGGGACTAGCTGGCGAGAGACCCAGTACTTC.

The chain uses TRBV19 and TRBJ2-5, with TRBD1 as a possible D gene (6 bases). TRBJ2-7 explains the end of the DNA better; the J call may be wrong. Per the germline V gene, CDR1 is LNHDA and CDR2 is SQIVND (reference sequence). CDR3 size: 13 residues. This CDR3 reads CASSPDSNYEQYF. The CDR3 coding sequence is TGTGCCAGTAGTCCGGACAGCAACTACGAGCAGTACTTC.

Here the CDR3 DNA reads TGTGCCAGCAGCAAGGACAGTCCTGGCTACGAGCAGTACTTC. It yields the protein CASSKDSPGYEQYF. This sequence joins TRBV11-2 and TRBJ2-7, with D tentatively TRBD1 (6 bases). The V gene lost 5 bases and the J gene lost 3 bases, with 14 bases spanning the gap. This CDR3 contains 14 residues. Germline V lookup: CDR1 SGHAT, CDR2 FQNNGV.

The chain carries TRBV19 and TRBJ1-4, with D possibly TRBD1 on 6 matching bases. The CDR3 sequence is 15 residues long. Trimming left V 3 bases short and J 4 bases short, with 12 bases between. The germline gives CDR1 LNHDA, CDR2 SQIVND (reference sequence). The CDR3 nucleotides read TGTGCCAGTAGTATGGTCAGGGGAGATAATGAAAAACTGTTTTTT. This encodes CASSMVRGDNEKLFF.

This chain uses TRBV4-1 with TRBJ2-7; 10 bases agree with TRBD2. The CDR3 contains 14 residues. Germline trimming cut 4 bases from V and 6 bases from J; bases unmatched to any gene: 6. Looked up from germline, CDR1 is MGHRA and CDR2 is YSYEKL. The CDR3 protein is CASSLTSGDREQYF. The CDR3 region has the DNA TGCGCCAGCAGCCTAACTAGCGGGGATCGCGAGCAGTACTTC.

In DNA, the CDR3 is TGCGCCAGCAGCAAAGAGGGACAGTCGGACGAGCAGTACTTC. Translating gives CASSKEGQSDEQYF. J is TRBJ2-7 and V is TRBV5-1, with 7 bases matching TRBD1. The germline V gene has CDR1 SGHRS and CDR2 YFSETQ. The J segment lost 5 bases and the V segment lost 4 bases, leaving 9 bases of the junction unmatched. The CDR3 length is 14 residues.

The chain uses TRBV7-9 and TRBJ2-7; TRBD1 agrees at 7 bases. Looked up from germline, CDR1 is SEHNR and CDR2 is FQNEAQ (reference sequence). With 7 bases clipped from V and 0 bases from J, the junction kept 3 bases outside the gene matches. The CDR3 contains 13 residues. The CDR3 DNA is TGTGCCAGCATCCGGGACAGCTCCTACGAGCAGTACTTC. This sequence encodes CASIRDSSYEQYF.

In its sample, this clone was seen a few times. The chain uses TRBV29-1 and TRBJ1-1; D unresolved. V lost 1 base and J 4 bases, leaving 13 bases between the germline ends. Germline CDR1 reads SQVTM; CDR2 reads ANQGSEA. CDR3 size: 14 residues. This chain's CDR3 is CSVEAQPGITEAFF. The CDR3 coding sequence is TGCAGCGTTGAAGCCCAACCGGGAATCACTGAAGCTTTCTTT.

The V and J genes are TRBV4-2 and TRBJ1-4, with no clear D. V lost 1 base and J 5 bases, leaving 11 bases between the germline ends. Germline V lookup: CDR1 LGHNA, CDR2 YNFKEQ. The CDR3 is made up of 15 amino acids. Here the CDR3 DNA reads TGTGCCAGCAGCCAAGGGGAAAGCGGGAATGAAAAACTGTTTTTT. This encodes CASSQGESGNEKLFF.

This chain joins TRBV27 and TRBJ2-2; unclear D gene. There are 15 residues in the CDR3. Per the germline V gene, CDR1 is MNHEY and CDR2 is SMNVEV (reference sequence). V was clipped by 2 bases and J by 1 base, with 8 bases between them. The CDR3 DNA sequence: TGTGCCAGCAGTTTAAGTGTAGGGAACACCGGGGAGCTGTTTTTT. It specifies CASSLSVGNTGELFF.